In its sample, the clone carrying this T cell receptor (beta chain) was seen many times. The target antigen is unknown. Trimming removed 3 bases at V and 6 bases at J, with 22 bases between. CDR3 length: 17 amino acids. From germline, CDR1 is LGHNA and CDR2 YSLEER. A total of 2 million PBMCs stored at -80 degrees C provided the unsorted libraries. The data were obtained in a study of neurological immune-mediated disorders. General observations from the study: Falling below healthy controls, multiple sclerosis showed the least TCR clonal expansion, while HTLV-1-associated myelopathy showed the most. The repertoires of 18 of 34 multiple sclerosis patients fell into one related-CDR3 cluster (a possible signature) under phylogenetic grouping.

With 10-nucleotide random UMIs, 5'RACE was used to make the cDNA. TCRdb reanalysed the 5' RACE reads using MiXCR and keeps one entry per CDR3 protein. Of 120,000 or so distinct CDR3 sequences listed, about 3.4% are singletons. The clonotype was recovered from a woman aged 25 to 39 with multiple sclerosis. This chain connects TRBV4-3 to TRBJ2-3; a possible D gene is TRBD1 (5 bases). The sequenced sample was PBMCs. CDR3 bases: TGCGCCAGCAGCCACGTATCTGGACAAACCCTCCATGATACGCAGTATTTT. It encodes CASSHVSGQTLHDTQYF.